This TCR beta chain was recorded in a study of blood T cell repertoires in COVID-19. Whole-study context: COVID-19 samples collected from the United States, Italy and Spain covered acute and convalescent phases. PBMCs, B-cell-depleted T cells, or T cells provided the cDNA or gDNA that made up the material.

The assay was immunoSEQ multiplex PCR, and TCRdb's table has in-frame clones only and misses some. This sample carries roughly 38,000 clones, 86% of them seen once, and the ten largest clones take approximately 20%. The CDR3 contains 17 residues. V was pared by 7 bases and J by 0 bases, with 16 bases between. CDR1 is LNHDA and CDR2 is SQIVND in the germline V gene (reference sequence). The chain carries TRBV19 and TRBJ2-6; a weak D match, TRBD2 (6 bases). The source is a man between 50 and 59 years old in a cohort sampled during active COVID-19. Input material: peripheral blood. For the CDR3, the DNA is TGTGCCAGTATGCGGGACTCCAAAACCTCTGGGGCCAACGTCCTGACTTTC. Amino acid sequence: CASMRDSKTSGANVLTF.